Presented here are 28 T cell receptor beta chains from one specimen sequenced in a study of control samples from healthy donors and cancer patients. Data came from immunoSEQ multiplex PCR; TCRdb stores just in-frame clones and leaves some out. The table records around 70,000 clones, roughly 93% of them present only once. The specimen was blood. The receptors shown here come from a woman aged 30 to 39 in good health.

CDR3 protein: CASSIWRPGGAFF. Written as DNA, the CDR3 is TGTGCCAGTAGTATTTGGCGACCCGGAGGAGCTTTCTTT. The chain employs TRBV19 and TRBJ1-1; no firm D call. The CDR3 covers 13 residues. Germline V lookup: CDR1 LNHDA, CDR2 SQIVND (reference sequence). The ends were cut back, 3 bases at V and 10 bases at J, with 15 bases in the middle. The full variable domain, with the rest looked up from reference TRBV19 and TRBJ1-1, is DGGITQSPKYLFRKEGQNVTLSCEQNLNHDAMYWYRQDPGQGLRLIYYSQIVNDFQKGDIAEGYSVSREKKESFPLTVTSAQKNPTAFYLCASSIWRPGGAFFGQGTRLTVV.

V usage is TRBV6-5 and J usage is TRBJ1-2; the D gene is possibly TRBD1 (5 bases). V lost 7 bases and J lost 2, with 14 bases in between. This CDR3 comprises 14 residues. From germline, CDR1 is MNHEY and CDR2 SVGAGI. The DNA of the CDR3 is TGTGCCAGCACCCAGCGGGGGGGGAACTATGGCTACACCTTC. This codes for CASTQRGGNYGYTF.

The chain employs TRBV7-9 and TRBJ2-7, with TRBD1 matching over 8 bases. The CDR3 runs to 15 residues. V shed 5 bases, J shed 2 bases, and the junction held 8 bases outside the gene matches. The germline V gene encodes CDR1 SEHNR and CDR2 FQNEAQ (reference sequence). The CDR3 loop reads CASSPDRAPTYEQYF. CDR3 sequence (DNA): TGTGCCAGCAGCCCGGACAGGGCCCCGACCTACGAGCAGTACTTC.

The chain combines TRBV28 with TRBJ1-6; 7 bases agree with TRBD1. Per germline, CDR1 MDHEN and CDR2 SYDVKM. CDR3 length equals 16 residues. The trim removed 4 bases at V and 8 bases at J, leaving 11 bases unmatched. In nucleotides, the CDR3 is TGTGCCAGCAGTTCGACACAGGGGATGAGAGATTCACCCCTCCACTTT. Translating it yields CASSSTQGMRDSPLHF.

This chain links TRBV28 with TRBJ1-5; D call uncertain. V was pared by 7 bases and J by 1 base, with 17 bases between. This CDR3 spans 16 amino acids. The V gene's germline CDR1 is MDHEN and CDR2 SYDVKM. The CDR3 DNA follows: TGTGCCAGCACCTCGGAGCTGGAGCTCAGCAATCAGCCCCAGCATTTT. Amino acid sequence: CASTSELELSNQPQHF.

The J gene is TRBJ1-5, the V gene TRBV27; 8 bases are a match to TRBD1. Germline V gives CDR1 MNHEY, CDR2 SMNVEV (reference sequence). With 8 bases clipped from V and 9 bases from J, the junction kept 6 bases outside the gene matches. The CDR3 is 12 residues long. The CDR3 is CASQDRAGPQHF. CDR3 nucleotide sequence: TGTGCCAGCCAGGACAGGGCAGGGCCCCAGCATTTT.

The chain has TRBV5-1 and TRBJ1-1; D gene unclear. The CDR3 covers 15 residues. The ends were cut back, 4 bases at V and 0 bases at J, with 13 bases in the middle. CDR1 is SGHRS, CDR2 YFSETQ, per germline. CDR3 protein: CASSPSRNMNTEAFF. The CDR3 DNA reads TGCGCCAGCAGCCCTAGTAGGAACATGAACACTGAAGCTTTCTTT.

The chain uses TRBV5-1 and TRBJ1-2; D unclear. Germline CDR1 reads SGHRS; CDR2 reads YFSETQ. CDR3 length equals 13 residues. Trimming removed 4 bases from V and 2 bases from J, with 9 bases in between. The CDR3 DNA is TGCGCCAGCAGCCAAGGACTGAACTATGGCTACACCTTC. Translated, it gives CASSQGLNYGYTF.

The DNA for the CDR3 is TGTGCCAGCAGCGCACAGGGGAACACTGAAGCTTTCTTT. Amino acid sequence: CASSAQGNTEAFF. The chain employs TRBV7-2 and TRBJ1-1; TRBD1 might be the D (6 bases). The germline gives CDR1 SGHTA, CDR2 FQGNSA. V was trimmed by 5 bases and J by 1 base, leaving 8 bases between them. The CDR3 is made up of 13 amino acids.

V is TRBV5-1 and J is TRBJ1-4; possibly TRBD1 for D (5 bases). V shed 0 bases and J shed 7 bases, with 13 bases lying between them. This CDR3 spans 15 amino acids. From germline, CDR1 is SGHRS and CDR2 YFSETQ. CDR3 loop: CASSLENGGGEKLFF. The CDR3 coding sequence is TGCGCCAGCAGCTTGGAGAATGGTGGGGGTGAAAAACTGTTTTTT.

This chain uses TRBV6-2 or TRBV6-3 with TRBJ1-2, with 7 bases fitting TRBD1. V shed 6 bases and J 4 bases; nucleotides not matched to a gene: 5. The CDR3 length is 13 residues. CDR1 MNHEY and CDR2 SVGEGT come from the germline V gene. DNA of the CDR3: TGTGCCAGCAGCCGGGACAGTTCCTATGGCTACACCTTC. Its protein product is CASSRDSSYGYTF.

The chain carries TRBV5-1 and TRBJ1-5; D call uncertain. This CDR3 is built from 13 residues. Germline values: CDR1 SGHRS, CDR2 YFSETQ. Trimming removed 2 bases from V and 4 bases from J, with 7 bases in between. The CDR3 protein is CASSFVGNQPQHF. The CDR3 DNA follows: TGCGCCAGCAGCTTTGTCGGTAATCAGCCCCAGCATTTT.

This clone has only one observation. This chain links TRBV30 with TRBJ1-2, with TRBD1 matching over 7 bases. CDR3 length: 13 amino acids. With V trimmed by 4 bases and J by 4 bases, 6 bases remained unmatched. Germline CDR1 is GTSNPN and CDR2 is SVGIG (reference sequence). In DNA, the CDR3 is TGTGCCTGGAAGGTCCGGGACAGCTATGGCTACACCTTC. It encodes CAWKVRDSYGYTF.

The chain combines TRBV10-2 with TRBJ2-7, with D tentatively TRBD2 (5 bases). Germline V gives CDR1 WSHSY, CDR2 SAAADI. This CDR3 has 16 amino acids. Trimming removed 5 bases at V and 7 bases at J, with 24 bases between. The CDR3 DNA follows: TGCGCCAGCAGTCCGACTAACAACCACGAACTGGGGGAGCAGTACTTC. Encoded protein: CASSPTNNHELGEQYF.

This clone was picked up one time. DNA for the CDR3: TGTGCCAGCAGCACCAGACCAAACACTGAAGCTTTCTTT. Translated: CASSTRPNTEAFF. The rearrangement joins TRBV5-4 to TRBJ1-1; D is ambiguous. Per germline, CDR1 SGHNT and CDR2 YYREEE (reference sequence). The ends were cut back, 4 bases at V and 2 bases at J, with 9 bases in the middle. The CDR3 covers 13 residues.

The rearrangement links TRBV19 to TRBJ2-2; 8 bases are a match to TRBD2. The germline gives CDR1 LNHDA, CDR2 SQIVND (reference sequence). CDR3 size: 15 residues. V trimming: 7 bases; J trimming: 0 bases; junction bases outside the gene matches: 4. DNA for the CDR3: TGTGCCAGTAACCGGGGGGGCCCGAACACCGGGGAGCTGTTTTTT. Its protein product is CASNRGGPNTGELFF.

The chain employs TRBV2 and TRBJ2-7; D is uncertain. Per germline, CDR1 SNHLY and CDR2 FYNNEI. Deletions cut 2 bases from V and 0 bases from J, with 20 bases between. This CDR3 has 18 residues. CDR3 in DNA: TGTGCCAGCAGTGAATTGTCGGTCGGCTCCTGGAGCTCCTACGAGCAGTACGTC. The encoded protein is CASSELSVGSWSSYEQYV.

The V call is TRBV24-1, the J call TRBJ2-3; D uncertain. V was trimmed by 7 bases and J by 4 bases, leaving 5 bases between them. Germline V gene data show CDR1 as KGHDR and CDR2 as SFDVKD. CDR3 length: 11 amino acids. The CDR3 reads CATRSSDTQYF. The CDR3 DNA sequence: TGTGCCACCAGGTCGTCAGATACGCAGTATTTT.

This clone has more than one count but fewer than ten. The J gene is TRBJ1-2, the V gene TRBV3-1 (or the pseudogene TRBV3-2); D not resolved. Trimming shortened V by 0 bases and J by 8 bases, and 7 bases separated the two germline ends. Germline-derived CDR1 and CDR2 are LGHDT and YNNKEL (reference sequence). The CDR3 contains 12 residues. The CDR3 DNA reads as TGTGCCAGCAGCCAAGAAATGGACGGCTACACCTTC. It translates to CASSQEMDGYTF.

The rearrangement joins TRBV24-1 to TRBJ2-5; D gene unclear. The CDR3 spans 12 residues. Trimming shortened V by 6 bases and J by 4 bases, and 8 bases separated the two germline ends. Germline CDR1 and CDR2: KGHDR and SFDVKD. The CDR3 loop reads CATSKGPETQYF. The DNA for the CDR3 is TGTGCCACCAGTAAGGGCCCAGAGACCCAGTACTTC.

The rearrangement links TRBV18 to TRBJ2-2; tentatively, D is TRBD1 or TRBD2 (5 bases each). V lost 6 bases and J lost 4, with 15 bases in between. In germline, CDR1 is KGHSH, CDR2 LQKENI. CDR3 size: 15 residues. For the CDR3, the DNA is TGTGCCAGCTCCCGAGGGGACGGAACCACCGGGGAGCTGTTTTTT. This encodes CASSRGDGTTGELFF. Combining the CDR3 with reference TRBV18 and TRBJ2-2 gives the whole variable domain NAGVMQNPRHLVRRRGQEARLRCSPMKGHSHVYWYRQLPEEGLKFMVYLQKENIIDESGMPKERFSAEFPKEGPSILRIQQVVRGDSAAYFCASSRGDGTTGELFFGEGSRLTVL.

This rearrangement joins TRBV3-1 (or the pseudogene TRBV3-2) to TRBJ2-5; TRBD2 matches at 10 bases. This CDR3 is built from 15 residues. The V gene's germline CDR1 is LGHDT and CDR2 YNNKEL (reference sequence). After removal of 4 bases from V and 6 bases from J, the junction contained 8 bases not matched to a gene. DNA for the CDR3: TGTGCCAGCAGCCCCAGCGGGGGGGCTTTTAAGACCCAGTACTTC. It specifies CASSPSGGAFKTQYF.

This clone was observed a few times. CDR3 amino acids: CASSLGQVALWDEQYF. The CDR3 DNA follows: TGCGCCAGCAGCTTGGGGCAGGTCGCGCTTTGGGACGAGCAGTACTTC. The V call is TRBV5-1, the J call TRBJ2-7, with D uncertain. The CDR3 totals 16 residues. V lost 0 bases to trimming and J lost 5 bases, with 18 bases between them. Germline values: CDR1 SGHRS, CDR2 YFSETQ.

The chain uses TRBV27 and TRBJ1-1, with D possibly being TRBD1 (5 bases). This CDR3 comprises 14 residues. Germline assignment: CDR1 MNHEY and CDR2 SMNVEV (reference sequence). Trimming left V 5 bases short and J 0 bases short, with 10 bases between. The CDR3 spells CASSPGSMNTEAFF. As DNA, the CDR3 is TGTGCCAGCAGTCCAGGGAGCATGAACACTGAAGCTTTCTTT.

The rearrangement uses TRBV7-3 and TRBJ2-3; weak D call: TRBD1 (6 bases). Germline V lookup: CDR1 SGHTA, CDR2 FQGTGA. V shed 2 bases and J shed 3 bases, with 12 bases lying between them. CDR3 size: 15 residues. Here the CDR3 DNA reads TGTGCCAGCAGCTTACGAGGGGGTCAAACAGATACGCAGTATTTT. Translation: CASSLRGGQTDTQYF.

The chain couples TRBV2 to TRBJ1-3, with unresolved D. Germline CDR1 is SNHLY and CDR2 is FYNNEI. CDR3 size: 14 residues. Deletions cut 1 base from V and 4 bases from J, with 8 bases between. CDR3 sequence reads: CASSEEVRGNTIYF. CDR3 DNA sequence: TGTGCCAGCAGTGAAGAAGTTCGGGGAAACACCATATATTTT.

This chain connects TRBV5-1 to TRBJ1-2; D gene ambiguous. Trimming pared 0 bases from V and 5 bases from J, leaving 14 bases between. CDR1 is SGHRS and CDR2 is YFSETQ in the germline V gene. CDR3 length equals 15 residues. The DNA of the CDR3 is TGCGCCAGCAGCTTGGGTAGCGGTCCTAGGTATGGCTACACCTTC. It encodes CASSLGSGPRYGYTF.

V is TRBV30 and J is TRBJ2-1; 8 bases agree with TRBD1. The germline V gene has CDR1 GTSNPN and CDR2 SVGIG (reference sequence). CDR3 length: 18 amino acids. Trimming removed 2 bases from V and 3 bases from J; junction bases left unmatched: 15. The CDR3 bases are TGTGCCTGGAGTAGTAACAGGGGGTCCCACCTTTACTACAATGAGCAGTTCTTC. Amino acid sequence: CAWSSNRGSHLYYNEQFF.